This section outlines one T cell receptor beta chain sequence together with its context. Only a few counts were recorded for this clonotype. Its antigen specificity is not known. A junction end diverges from the germline sequence, so it may reflect a read error. This record belongs to a study of early T cells in non-severe SARS-CoV-2 infection (dated by TCRdb to about 2021). Broadly, across the study: Because TCR sequencing was done on bulk RNA from unsorted whole blood, the alpha and beta chains could not be paired.

Set within a cohort of healthcare workers in London, UK, this nested case-control study involved weekly PCR testing of nasopharyngeal swabs along with blood sampling. Healthcare workers were recruited during the week of the UK lockdown, between 23 and 31 March 2020, and followed weekly for up to roughly 16 weeks. Libraries were built with 5' RACE. TCRdb names NextSeq 500 as the instrument used. In the TCR library protocol, unique molecular identifiers were attached to individual cDNA molecules to correct for PCR bias and sequencing error. Sequencing covered both TCR alpha and beta chains, and within each sample the abundances of alpha and beta sequences were tightly co-correlated. The study's processing was this. V gene, J gene and CDR3 annotation of TCR sequences was performed with Decombinator V4. Expanded TCRs were defined as changing significantly between any two time points under a Poisson model with p below 0.0001. Abundances of TCRs were expressed as counts per million after normalisation to the total number of TCRs sequenced in each sample. TRAV1-2 paired with TRAJ12, TRAJ20 or TRAJ33 defined MAIT TCRs, while TRAV10 paired with TRAJ18 defined iNKT TCRs. VDJdb, accessed 1 November 2021, was searched for CMV, EBV and SARS-CoV-2 annotated TCRs, excluding TCRs annotated for multiple antigens. The public reads were reanalyzed by TCRdb: fastp trimming at Q25, MiXCR alignment, in-frame beta chains only. For every CDR3 protein sequence, its rows merge into one entry that carries the most common genes and DNA. The V and J calls and clone size come from TCRdb's table, not from the authors' own analysis. Counted in this sample were 25,000 to 30,000 distinct CDR3 sequences; about 4.6% of them appeared once. The ten largest clones take up 9.5% to 12% of the sample.

General conclusions and limits of the study: Matching against VDJdb was skewed toward anti-spike CD8 responses, likely underestimated virus-specific expansions, and missed private and CD4 specificities.

The germline V gene provides CDR1 SGHDN and CDR2 FVKESK. The CDR3 measures 11 amino acids from cysteine to phenylalanine. Kept here is only the CDR3 DNA, which spans 33 bases and is read in frame from base 1. The receptor was derived from an adult who was a healthcare worker with PCR-confirmed SARS-CoV-2 infection or an uninfected control (not recorded which). The rearrangement joined TRBV14 to TRBJ1-2; the D gene is not confidently resolved. Sequenced: whole blood. The CDR3 in this case is CASSDGSFAFF. Read as DNA, the sequence is TGTGCCAGCAGTGATGGATCCTTTGCCTTCTTC.